These T cell receptor beta chains were read from a single sample in a study of blood T cell repertoires in COVID-19. The data were produced by immunoSEQ multiplex PCR, yet TCRdb's version contains in-frame clones alone and is incomplete. The table shows about 140,000 clones, with about 87% occurring only once. The sequenced material came from peripheral blood. These receptors came from a human donor in a cohort sampled during active COVID-19. Both conserved end residues are part of each CDR3. A D gene is named only where the DNA matches it firmly. Size tells how often a clone was seen (once, few, many) or the class of an expanded clone, and some rows leave it out.

-,TRBV7-3,TRBD2,TRBJ2-1,TGTGCCAGCAGCTCCCTAGCGGGGGGACGGAATGAGCAGTTCTTC,CASSSLAGGRNEQFF
-,TRBV18,TRBD2,TRBJ2-1,TGTGCCAGCTCACCCGGACTAGGGCGTGAGCAGTTCTTC,CASSPGLGREQFF
once,TRBV10-3,-,TRBJ2-7,TGTGCCATCAGTGCCCAGGGAAACTACGAGCAGTACTTC,CAISAQGNYEQYF
-,TRBV9,TRBD1,TRBJ2-3,TGTGCCAGCAGCGTAGCCAGGGGGCTAATGACAGATACGCAGTATTTT,CASSVARGLMTDTQYF
-,TRBV27,-,TRBJ2-7,TGTGCCAGCAGTTTAGCGCGGGAATCCTACGAGCAGTACTTC,CASSLARESYEQYF
-,TRBV12-1,-,TRBJ1-2,TGTGCCAGCAGCCAGACAGGGGTGTCTTATGGCTACACCTTC,CASSQTGVSYGYTF
-,TRBV11-2,-,TRBJ2-1,TGTGCCAGCAGCTTAGGGGCGGCGACAGACGCTGAGCAGTTCTTC,CASSLGAATDAEQFF
-,TRBV2,TRBD2,TRBJ2-7,TGTGCCAGCAATCCACCCAGCGGGACCAAATCCTACGAGCAGTACTTC,CASNPPSGTKSYEQYF
-,TRBV19,TRBD1,TRBJ1-1,TGCCCCCAGGGGGGAACTGAAGCTTTCTTT,CPQGGTEAFF
-,TRBV28,TRBD1,TRBJ2-1,TGTGCCAGCAGAGGCGACAGGGGGATCCCCCGATTGGTTGAGCAGTTCTTC,CASRGDRGIPRLVEQFF
-,TRBV9,TRBD1,TRBJ2-2,TGTGCCAGCAGCTCCGGACAGGGGTACGCCGGGGAGCTGTTTTTT,CASSSGQGYAGELFF
-,TRBV7-2,TRBD2,TRBJ2-7,TGTGCCAGCAGCTTAGCGTGGCCTAGCGGGAGGGCCGGGGGCTCCTACGAGCAGTACTTC,CASSLAWPSGRAGGSYEQYF
once,TRBV28,TRBD1,TRBJ2-5,TGTGCCAGCAGTGAAACAGGGGGGCAGGAGACCCAGTACTTC,CASSETGGQETQYF
-,TRBV12-3/TRBV12-4,-,TRBJ2-3,TGTGCCAGCACATGGGGCGGGGCCGATACGCAGTATTTT,CASTWGGADTQYF
-,TRBV7-2,-,TRBJ1-3,TGTGCCAGCAGCCCACCGCGATATGGAAACACCATATATTTT,CASSPPRYGNTIYF
many,TRBV5-8,TRBD1,TRBJ1-5,TGTGCCAGCAGCTTTAGGACAGGAGACCAGCCCCAGCATTTT,CASSFRTGDQPQHF
-,TRBV10-3,TRBD1,TRBJ1-1,TGTGCCATCAGGGACAGGGTATCCACTGAAGCTTTCTTT,CAIRDRVSTEAFF
-,TRBV11-2,TRBD1,TRBJ2-2,TGTGCCAGCAGCCCCCCTGTGACAGGGTCCAACACCGGGGAGCTGTTTTTT,CASSPPVTGSNTGELFF
-,TRBV27,-,TRBJ1-2,TGTGCCAGCAGTGCAGGGGTTGGCTATGGCTACACCTTC,CASSAGVGYGYTF
once,TRBV5-4,-,TRBJ2-2,TGTGCCAGCAGCTTGGGGGGGCCTTCCGGGAACACCGGGGAGCTGTTTTTT,CASSLGGPSGNTGELFF
few,TRBV4-2,TRBD2,TRBJ2-6,TGTGCCAGCACCCATTGGGATCTTCCGGGGAGGGCCCCTGGGGCCAACGTCCTGACTTTC,CASTHWDLPGRAPGANVLTF
-,TRBV3-1/TRBV3-2,-,TRBJ2-7,TGTGCCAGCAGCCCCGGTGGGGGGGCGGCCTACGAGCAGTACTTC,CASSPGGGAAYEQYF
-,TRBV7-9,-,TRBJ2-5,TGTGCCAGCAGCACCACCTCACGGGGCCAAGAGACCCAGTACTTC,CASSTTSRGQETQYF
-,TRBV27,-,TRBJ2-3,TGTGCCAGCAGTCCTCGGGATGTCACAGATACGCAGTATTTT,CASSPRDVTDTQYF
-,TRBV5-4,TRBD1,TRBJ2-7,TGTGCCAGCAGCTTGGCCGGGACAGAGACCTACGAGCAGTACTTC,CASSLAGTETYEQYF
-,TRBV18,TRBD2,TRBJ2-1,TGTGCCAGCTCACCAAGCGGGGGGGAGCAGTTCTTC,CASSPSGGEQFF
-,TRBV3-1/TRBV3-2,TRBD2,TRBJ2-1,TGTGCCAGCAGTCGCTCCGATTGGACTAGCGGCTACAATGAGCAGTTCTTC,CASSRSDWTSGYNEQFF
-,TRBV5-4,TRBD2,TRBJ2-7,TGTGCCAGCAGCTTAGTCCTCGGCGGGGGCTCCTACGAGCAGTACTTC,CASSLVLGGGSYEQYF
many,TRBV5-1,TRBD1,TRBJ2-2,TGCGCCAGCAGCTTGGGGGACAGCCGAACCGGGGAGCTGTTTTTT,CASSLGDSRTGELFF
-,TRBV30,-,TRBJ1-6,TGTGCCTGGTCCCAGGGAGGGGGAAATTCACCCCTCCACTTT,CAWSQGGGNSPLHF
-,TRBV29-1,TRBD1,TRBJ1-1,TGCAGCGTAAACAGGGGAGCAGGAGAGGCTTTCTTT,CSVNRGAGEAFF
-,TRBV7-2,TRBD1,TRBJ2-5,TGTGCCAGCAGCTTAGTGACAGGGGGTGAGACCCAGTACTTC,CASSLVTGGETQYF
-,TRBV15,TRBD2,TRBJ2-7,TGTGCCACCAGCAGAGAAGGCGGGGGGGCCCTCTACGAGCAGTACTTC,CATSREGGGALYEQYF
-,TRBV2,TRBD2,TRBJ2-3,TGTGCCAGCAGAGATCTAGCGGGAGGGTGGGCAGATACGCAGTATTTT,CASRDLAGGWADTQYF
once,TRBV19,TRBD2,TRBJ2-5,TGTGCCAGTAGTCTCTGGACTAGCGGGGGGAAGGAGACCCAGTACTTC,CASSLWTSGGKETQYF
-,TRBV20-1,-,TRBJ2-7,TGCAGTGCTAGTCAACAGGGCTTCAACGAGCAGTACTTC,CSASQQGFNEQYF
-,TRBV6-5,TRBD2,TRBJ2-3,TGTGCCAGCAGTACCACTAGCGGGGAAGATACGCAGTATTTT,CASSTTSGEDTQYF
-,TRBV19,-,TRBJ1-5,TGTGCCAGTAGTAGCGACAGATGGGGTCAGCCCCAGCATTTT,CASSSDRWGQPQHF
-,TRBV4-2,TRBD1,TRBJ2-5,TGTGCCAGCAGCCGCGGACAGGGGCCGGAAGAGACCCAGTACTTC,CASSRGQGPEETQYF
once,TRBV19,TRBD1,TRBJ1-6,TGTGCCAGTAGTATGTTGGGACAGGCGGCCCTCCACTTT,CASSMLGQAALHF
-,TRBV28,-,TRBJ1-2,TGTGCCAGCAGACTGGGACTTTCCGGCTATGGCTACACCTTC,CASRLGLSGYGYTF
-,TRBV5-6,TRBD1,TRBJ2-3,TGTGCCAGCGGACAGGGCACAGATACGCAGTATTTT,CASGQGTDTQYF
-,TRBV30,TRBD2,TRBJ2-2,TGTGCCTGGAGGGGACTAGCGGGAACCGGGGAGCTGTTTTTT,CAWRGLAGTGELFF
many,TRBV5-5,TRBD1,TRBJ1-5,TGTGCCAGCAGCGTCGGAGGGGGCGTCTTTCAGCCCCAGCATTTT,CASSVGGGVFQPQHF
once,TRBV28,TRBD1,TRBJ1-2,TGTGCCAGCAGTCCCCAGGGGGGCGTAGAGGGCTACACCTTC,CASSPQGGVEGYTF
once,TRBV5-8,-,TRBJ2-3,TGTGCCAGCAGCTGGGGAGAGCCCTTGCGGACGGATACGCAGTATTTT,CASSWGEPLRTDTQYF
-,TRBV9,-,TRBJ2-2,TGTGCCAGCAGCGTAGCCCCACAGGGCGGGACCGGGGAGCTGTTTTTT,CASSVAPQGGTGELFF
-,TRBV2,-,TRBJ1-5,TGTGCCAGCAGTGACCACTATGGGAATCAGCCCCAGCATTTT,CASSDHYGNQPQHF